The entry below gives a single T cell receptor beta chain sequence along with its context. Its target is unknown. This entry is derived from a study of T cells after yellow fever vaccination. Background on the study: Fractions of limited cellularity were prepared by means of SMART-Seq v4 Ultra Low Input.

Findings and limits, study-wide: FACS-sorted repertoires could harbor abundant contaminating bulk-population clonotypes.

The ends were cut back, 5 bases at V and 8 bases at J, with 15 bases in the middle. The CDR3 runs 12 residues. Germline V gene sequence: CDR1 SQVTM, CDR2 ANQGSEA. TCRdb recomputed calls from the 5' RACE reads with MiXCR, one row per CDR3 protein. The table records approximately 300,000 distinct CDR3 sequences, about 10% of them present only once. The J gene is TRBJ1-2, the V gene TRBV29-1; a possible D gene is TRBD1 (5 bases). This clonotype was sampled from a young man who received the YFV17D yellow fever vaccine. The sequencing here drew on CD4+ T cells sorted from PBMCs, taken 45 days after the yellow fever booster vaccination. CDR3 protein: CSVTGAGGGYTF. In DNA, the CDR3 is TGCAGCGTTACCGGGGCTGGGGGAGGCTACACCTTC.